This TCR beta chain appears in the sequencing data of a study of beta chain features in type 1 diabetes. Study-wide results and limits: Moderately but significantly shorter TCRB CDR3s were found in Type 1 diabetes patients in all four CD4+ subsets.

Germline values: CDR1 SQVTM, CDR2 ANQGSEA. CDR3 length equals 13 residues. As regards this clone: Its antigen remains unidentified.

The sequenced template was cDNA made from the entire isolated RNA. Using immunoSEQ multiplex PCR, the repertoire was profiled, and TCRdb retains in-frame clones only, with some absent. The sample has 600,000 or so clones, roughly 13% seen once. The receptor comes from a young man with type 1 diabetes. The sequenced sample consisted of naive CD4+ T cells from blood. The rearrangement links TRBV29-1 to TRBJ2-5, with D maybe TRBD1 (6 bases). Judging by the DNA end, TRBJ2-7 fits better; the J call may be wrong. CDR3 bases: TGCAGCGTTGGGACGGACAGCACCTACGAGCAGTACTTC. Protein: CSVGTDSTYEQYF.